The T cell receptor (beta chain) described here comes from a study of T cell responses to AZD1222 COVID-19 vaccine. Here immunoSEQ multiplex PCR was the method, and the copy in TCRdb shows in-frame clones only, minus some. The sample has 25,000 to 35,000 clones, more than 70% seen once. CDR1 and CDR2 (germline): MNHNS, SASEGT. This CDR3 has 11 residues. In the case of this clone: Its specificity is unknown. Germline and junction disagree at one end, which may indicate a read error.

Study conclusions and caveats: At 160-218 and 743-854, vaccine-associated CD4 TCRs were dominant, and they spanned spike.

The chain recombines TRBV6-1 with TRBJ1-1; D call uncertain. Sequencing was performed on peripheral blood, taken on day 0 of AZD1222 vaccination. This TCR derives from an adult in good health. The CDR3 loop reads CANSELREAFF. DNA of the CDR3: TGTGCCAACAGTGAACTCAGGGAAGCTTTCTTT.